The 6 T cell receptor beta chains listed next were all sequenced from one sample in a study of CD4 and CD8 cells across lung adenocarcinoma regions. TCRdb re-called the PCR reads with MiXCR, one entry per CDR3 protein. The top ten hold over 15% of the sample, which has approximately 9,600 distinct CDR3 sequences, roughly half seen once. The sample consisted of CD4+ T cells from the margin of a lung tumor. The receptors shown here come from a male donor with lung adenocarcinoma. The CD4 and CD8 labels of this study may be unreliable.

The V and J genes are TRBV15 and TRBJ2-3, with unresolved D. Germline values: CDR1 LNHNV, CDR2 YYDKDF (reference sequence). This CDR3 is built from 15 residues. Between the trimmed V and J ends, which lost 3 bases and 1 base, there was a span of 11 bases. This chain's CDR3 is CATSRVGRRTDTQYF. CDR3 nucleotide sequence: TGTGCCACCAGCAGGGTAGGGCGGCGCACAGATACGCAGTATTTT.

The chain carries TRBV3-1 and TRBJ2-1, with 7 bases lining up with TRBD2. The CDR3 runs 15 residues. Per germline, CDR1 LGHDT and CDR2 YNNKEL (reference sequence). The J segment lost 3 bases and the V segment lost 0 bases, leaving 2 bases of the junction unmatched. CDR3 protein: CASSQDSGFYNEQFF. CDR3 DNA sequence: TGTGCCAGCAGCCAAGATAGCGGGTTCTACAATGAGCAGTTCTTC.

This chain links TRBV10-2 with TRBJ2-3, with 7 bases identical to TRBD2. Near its end, the DNA agrees better with TRBJ2-5, so the J call may be wrong. Per the germline V gene, CDR1 is WSHSY and CDR2 is SAAADI. The CDR3 is made up of 14 amino acids. CDR3 bases: TGCGCCAGCAAACCAGCGGGGAGGGTGGAGACCCAGTACTTC. It is translated as CASKPAGRVETQYF.

This chain joins TRBV7-8 and TRBJ1-1; D gene ambiguous. Germline assignment: CDR1 SGHVS and CDR2 FQNEAQ. V dropped 5 bases and J dropped 3 bases, with 10 bases sitting between them. CDR3 size: 13 residues. The DNA of the CDR3 is TGTGCCAGCAGCCTGGCGTTGTACACTGAAGCTTTCTTT. Protein product: CASSLALYTEAFF.

This chain joins TRBV20-1 and TRBJ2-1, with TRBD2 matching 11 bases. Germline CDR1 is DFQATT and CDR2 is SNEGSKA (reference sequence). CDR3 length equals 14 residues. V trimming: 4 bases; J trimming: 8 bases; junction bases outside the gene matches: 7. In DNA form, the CDR3 reads TGCAGTGCTACCACTAGCGGGAGAATCGATGAGCAGTTCTTC. This translates into CSATTSGRIDEQFF.

The J gene is TRBJ2-3, the V gene TRBV6-1; D not certain. V dropped 7 bases and J dropped 6 bases, with 17 bases sitting between them. This CDR3 is 14 amino acids long. Germline V gene sequence: CDR1 MNHNS, CDR2 SASEGT. The CDR3 is CASTGPVGVDTQYF. The DNA for the CDR3 is TGTGCCAGCACAGGCCCAGTTGGAGTGGATACGCAGTATTTT.